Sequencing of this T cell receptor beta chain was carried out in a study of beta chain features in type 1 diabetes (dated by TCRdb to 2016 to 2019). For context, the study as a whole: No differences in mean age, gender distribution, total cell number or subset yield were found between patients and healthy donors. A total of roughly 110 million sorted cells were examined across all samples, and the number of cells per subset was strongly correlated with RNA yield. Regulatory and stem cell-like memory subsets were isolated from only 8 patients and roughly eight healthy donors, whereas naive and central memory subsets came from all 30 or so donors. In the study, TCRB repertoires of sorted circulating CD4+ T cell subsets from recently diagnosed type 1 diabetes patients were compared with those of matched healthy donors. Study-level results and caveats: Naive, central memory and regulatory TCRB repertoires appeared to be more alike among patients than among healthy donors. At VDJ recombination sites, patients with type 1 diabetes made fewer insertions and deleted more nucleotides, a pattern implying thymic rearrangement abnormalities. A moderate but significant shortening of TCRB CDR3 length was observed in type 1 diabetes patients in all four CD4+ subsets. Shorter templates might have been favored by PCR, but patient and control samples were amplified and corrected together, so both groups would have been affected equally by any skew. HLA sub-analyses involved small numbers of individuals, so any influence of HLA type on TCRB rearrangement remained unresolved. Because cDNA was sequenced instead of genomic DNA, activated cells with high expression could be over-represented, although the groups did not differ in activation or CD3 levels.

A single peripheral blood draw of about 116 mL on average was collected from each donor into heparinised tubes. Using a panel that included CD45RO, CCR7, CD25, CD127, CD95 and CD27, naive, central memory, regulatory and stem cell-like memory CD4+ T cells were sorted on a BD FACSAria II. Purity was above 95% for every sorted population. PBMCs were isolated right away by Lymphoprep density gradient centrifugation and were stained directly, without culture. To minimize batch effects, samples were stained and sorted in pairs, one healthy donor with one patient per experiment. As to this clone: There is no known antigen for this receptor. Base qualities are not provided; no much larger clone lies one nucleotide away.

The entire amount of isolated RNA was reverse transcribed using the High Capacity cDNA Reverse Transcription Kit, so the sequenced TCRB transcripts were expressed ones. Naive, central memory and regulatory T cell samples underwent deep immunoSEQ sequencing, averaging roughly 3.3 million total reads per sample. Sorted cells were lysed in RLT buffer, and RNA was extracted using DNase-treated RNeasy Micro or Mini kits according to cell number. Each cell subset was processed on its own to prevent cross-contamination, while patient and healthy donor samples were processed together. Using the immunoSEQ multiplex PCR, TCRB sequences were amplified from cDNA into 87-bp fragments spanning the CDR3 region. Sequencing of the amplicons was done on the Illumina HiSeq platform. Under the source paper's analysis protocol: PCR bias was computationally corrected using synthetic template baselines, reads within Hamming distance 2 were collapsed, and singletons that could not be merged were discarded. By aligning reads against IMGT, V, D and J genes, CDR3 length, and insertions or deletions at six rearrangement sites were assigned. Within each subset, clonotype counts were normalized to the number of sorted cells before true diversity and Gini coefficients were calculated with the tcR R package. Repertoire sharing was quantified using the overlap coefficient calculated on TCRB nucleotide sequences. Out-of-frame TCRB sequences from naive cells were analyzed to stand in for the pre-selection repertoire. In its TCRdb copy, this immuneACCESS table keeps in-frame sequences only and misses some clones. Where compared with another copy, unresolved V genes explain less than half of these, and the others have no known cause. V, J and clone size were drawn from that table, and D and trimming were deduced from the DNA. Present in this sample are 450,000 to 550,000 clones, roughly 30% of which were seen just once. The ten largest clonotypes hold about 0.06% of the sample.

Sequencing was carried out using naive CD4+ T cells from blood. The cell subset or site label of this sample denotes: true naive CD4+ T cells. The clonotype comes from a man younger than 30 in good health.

This receptor has the CDR3 CSASVWGKLFF. The DNA sequence is given as TGCAGTGCATCGGTGTGGGGAAAACTGTTTTTT. The V gene is TRBV20-1 and the J gene is TRBJ1-4, with no reliable assignment of the D segment. The CDR3 covers 11 residues, taking in both the cysteine and the phenylalanine. Left in the record is the CDR3 DNA by itself, 33 bases read in frame from the first base. V and J lose 6 bases and 10 bases, and a span of 12 bases separates them. Based on the germline V gene (reference sequence), the CDR1 and CDR2 sequences are DFQATT and SNEGSKA.